The rows below give T cell receptor beta chains drawn from one sample of a study of T-cell reconstitution after alpha-beta-depleted transplantation in children. MiXCR was run by TCRdb on the PCR reads, yielding one entry per CDR3 protein. The sample holds just over 200,000 distinct CDR3 sequences, about 8.7% seen once. Specimen: PBMCs, mostly from graft donor cells, collected 360 days after TCRalphabeta/CD19-depleted stem cell transplant. The receptors were sampled from a male patient between 2 and 15 years old who had a stem cell transplant for acute myeloid leukemia, so the T cells may come from the graft donor. Each CDR3 is given with its conserved first and last residue. The D gene is left open where the match is weak. Size values are once, few and many counts, or a class for expanded clones, and some rows have none.

>few|13|TRBV7-2|-|TRBJ1-1
TGTGCCAGCAGCTTAGCGGGGGGGCCGGAAGCTTTCTTT
CASSLAGGPEAFF
>many|14|TRBV20-1|TRBD2|TRBJ2-1
TGCAGTGCTGTTAGCGGGAGGGATTACAATGAGCAGTTCTTC
CSAVSGRDYNEQFF
>many|12|TRBV20-1|-|TRBJ2-3
TGCAGTGCTCACGACCATTCAGATACGCAGTATTTT
CSAHDHSDTQYF
>-|13|TRBV20-1|-|TRBJ2-7
TGCAGTGCCCCACCACGCGACAGGCTCGAGCAGTACTTC
CSAPPRDRLEQYF
>many|16|TRBV4-1|TRBD2|TRBJ2-3
TGCGCCAGCAGCCTTCGGACTAGCTGGTCTGAAGATACGCAGTATTTT
CASSLRTSWSEDTQYF
>many|20|TRBV20-1|TRBD2|TRBJ2-1
TGCAGTGCTAGAGTCCCGACCAATTCAAAGACTAGCGGGAGGTACAATGAGCAGTTCTTC
CSARVPTNSKTSGRYNEQFF
>few|15|TRBV4-2|TRBD2|TRBJ2-1
TGTGCCAGCAGCCGGACTAGCGGGAGTGGCAATGAGCAGTTCTTC
CASSRTSGSGNEQFF
>many|15|TRBV20-1|TRBD2|TRBJ2-7
TGCAGTGCTAGGGGTCCTAGCGGGATCTCCTACGAGCAGTACTTC
CSARGPSGISYEQYF
>few|17|TRBV28|TRBD1|TRBJ2-6
TGTGCCAGCAGGACAGGGGGGGGGCTCTCTGGGGCCAACGTCCTGACTTTC
CASRTGGGLSGANVLTF
>-|11|TRBV7-2|TRBD1|TRBJ1-1
TGTGCCAGCAGCCGGACAGGGGGAGCTTTCTTT
CASSRTGGAFF
>few|15|TRBV20-1|TRBD1|TRBJ1-2
TGCAGTGCTAGCGAGGGACAGGGCCAAAACTATGGCTACACCTTC
CSASEGQGQNYGYTF
>many|16|TRBV5-1|TRBD2|TRBJ2-4
TGCGCCAGCAGCCCGGGACTAGCGGGAGTCGGAAACATTCAGTACTTC
CASSPGLAGVGNIQYF
>few|14|TRBV5-1|-|TRBJ2-5
TGCGCCAGCAGCTTGAATCCAGGGAAAGAGACCCAGTACTTC
CASSLNPGKETQYF
>few|12|TRBV29-1|-|TRBJ2-1
TGCAGTGCCCCCAGGGCGCAGAATGAGCAGTTCTTC
CSAPRAQNEQFF
>many|15|TRBV9|TRBD1|TRBJ1-2
TGTGCCAGCAGCGTAACCGGGACAGCTACCTATGGCTACACCTTC
CASSVTGTATYGYTF
>many|14|TRBV15|-|TRBJ1-3
TGTGCCACCAGCAAGCCAGCGACGGGAAACACCATATATTTT
CATSKPATGNTIYF
>-|13|TRBV11-2|TRBD2|TRBJ2-3
TGTGCCAGCCTGACGGGGGGGTCAGATACGCAGTATTTT
CASLTGGSDTQYF
>many|18|TRBV12-3/TRBV12-4|-|TRBJ1-5
TGTGCCAGCAGTTTATGGCATGGTAAGGGTTTTAGCAATCAGCCCCAGCATTTT
CASSLWHGKGFSNQPQHF
>many|15|TRBV2|-|TRBJ2-2
TGTGCCAGCAGTGTTACTAGCCCCAACACCGGGGAGCTGTTTTTT
CASSVTSPNTGELFF
>many|15|TRBV5-1|TRBD2|TRBJ2-3
TGCGCCAGCAGCTTGGAACTAGCGGGGGGGTCTACGCAGTATTTT
CASSLELAGGSTQYF
>-|13|TRBV20-1|-|TRBJ1-1
TGCAGTGCTAGCGCAAATGGGAACACTGAAGCTTTCTTT
CSASANGNTEAFF
>-|14|TRBV6-1|TRBD1|TRBJ1-2
TGTGCCAGCACCGAGGACAGGGGCTATTATGGCTACACCTTC
CASTEDRGYYGYTF
>few|13|TRBV2|-|TRBJ2-7
TGTGCCAGCAGTGAAAATGGTCTCAACGAGCAGTACTTC
CASSENGLNEQYF
>-|11|TRBV12-3/TRBV12-4|-|TRBJ2-5
TGTGCCAGCAGTCTACAAGAGACCAAGTACTTC
CASSLQETKYF
>many|14|TRBV20-1|TRBD1|TRBJ2-5
TGCAGTGCCATGACAGGGGCAGGTCGAGAGACCCAGTACTTC
CSAMTGAGRETQYF
>many|16|TRBV6-1|-|TRBJ2-1
TGTGCCAGCAGTCCTAGCGTCCGCCGCTCCTACAATGAGCAGTTCTTC
CASSPSVRRSYNEQFF
>-|13|TRBV12-3/TRBV12-4|-|TRBJ1-1
TGTGCCAGCAGTGGGGATATGAACACTGAAGCTTTCTTT
CASSGDMNTEAFF
>-|15|TRBV12-3/TRBV12-4|TRBD2|TRBJ2-1
TGTGCCAGCAATGTATTTAGCGGGACCTACAATGAGCAGTTCTTC
CASNVFSGTYNEQFF
>few|15|TRBV12-3/TRBV12-4|-|TRBJ1-4
TGTGCCAGCGGACCGGACGGCCCTCTGTATGAAAAACTGTTTTTT
CASGPDGPLYEKLFF
>few|12|TRBV29-1|TRBD2|TRBJ2-3
TGCAGCGCAGCGGGACTCACAGATACGCAGTATTTT
CSAAGLTDTQYF
>many|13|TRBV18|-|TRBJ2-5
TGTGCCAGCGCCCGGCGCTCGGAAGAGACCCAGTACTTC
CASARRSEETQYF
>-|14|TRBV20-1|-|TRBJ2-2
TGCAGTGCTAAGGGGACCACGAACACCGGGGAGCTGTTTTTT
CSAKGTTNTGELFF
>few|16|TRBV4-3|TRBD2|TRBJ2-2
TGCGCCAGCAGCTCGCGACTAGCGGGAGGGGCCGGGGAGCTGTTTTTT
CASSSRLAGGAGELFF
>many|13|TRBV5-1|-|TRBJ1-3
TGCGCCAGCAGCCCTCGCCCGGAGAACACCATATATTTT
CASSPRPENTIYF
>many|13|TRBV10-3|-|TRBJ2-7
TGTGCCATCTTAGACAGCCTAACCTACGAGCAGTACTTC
CAILDSLTYEQYF
>many|14|TRBV12-3/TRBV12-4|TRBD1|TRBJ2-5
TGTGCCAGCAGTACCCGACAGGGACAAGAGACCCAGTACTTC
CASSTRQGQETQYF
>-|12|TRBV5-1|-|TRBJ2-1
TGCGCCAGCAGCCCGGAGGCGGGAGAGCAGTTCTTC
CASSPEAGEQFF
>many|16|TRBV7-3|TRBD2|TRBJ2-1
TGTGCCAGCAGCTTAAGCGGGGGGCGAAACTTCAATGAGCAGTTCTTC
CASSLSGGRNFNEQFF
>few|13|TRBV20-1|-|TRBJ2-7
TGCAGTGCTAGTCGATTGTCGCGCTACGAGCAGTACTTC
CSASRLSRYEQYF
>many|15|TRBV10-3|-|TRBJ1-2
TGTGCCATCAGTCGAGAAACAGGGCCTCAACATGGCTACACCTTC
CAISRETGPQHGYTF
>few|14|TRBV2|TRBD2|TRBJ2-5
TGTGCCAGCATCAGCGGGAGGGCCACGGAGACCCAGTACTTC
CASISGRATETQYF
>many|17|TRBV7-8|-|TRBJ2-5
TGTGCCAGCAGCGCCAGGGTTGTCAGGGGAAGAAGGGAGACCCAGTACTTC
CASSARVVRGRRETQYF
>many|16|TRBV6-1|TRBD1|TRBJ2-3
TGTGCCAGCAGTGCAGACAGGGTCCCAACCACAGATACGCAGTATTTT
CASSADRVPTTDTQYF
>many|14|TRBV20-1|-|TRBJ2-3
TGCAGTGCCTTCCAAGCCCAATCCACAGATACGCAGTATTTT
CSAFQAQSTDTQYF
>many|14|TRBV24-1|TRBD2|TRBJ2-1
TGTGCCACCAGTGATCCTAGCGGGACCAATGAGCAGTTCTTC
CATSDPSGTNEQFF
>few|16|TRBV2|TRBD1|TRBJ2-5
TGTGCCAGCAGTTCTCAGGGGGCGTTCAACTGGGAGACCCAGTACTTC
CASSSQGAFNWETQYF
>many|15|TRBV5-1|-|TRBJ1-5
TGCGCCAGCAGCTTGGCCGGCAGGAGCAATCAGCCCCAGCATTTT
CASSLAGRSNQPQHF
>many|17|TRBV2|TRBD2|TRBJ2-1
TGTGCCAGCAGCGAGTCCCTTCGGACTAGCGGGAGAAATGAGCAGTTCTTC
CASSESLRTSGRNEQFF
>many|12|TRBV29-1|-|TRBJ2-1
TGCAGCGCTGTGCGACTAGTAAATGAGCAGTTCTTC
CSAVRLVNEQFF
>-|16|TRBV7-6|TRBD2|TRBJ2-3
TGTGCCAGCAGCCGAGGGCGGGGGAATTTCGAGGATACGCAGTATTTT
CASSRGRGNFEDTQYF
>few|13|TRBV12-3/TRBV12-4|-|TRBJ2-3
TGTGCCAGCACCACACACGACGGAGATACGCAGTATTTT
CASTTHDGDTQYF
>-|15|TRBV7-2|-|TRBJ2-5
TGTGCCAGCAGCTTAGACTACAGCCCGGGGGAGACCCAGTACTTC
CASSLDYSPGETQYF
>-|16|TRBV29-1|TRBD2|TRBJ2-2
TGCAGCGTTGGCCCACTAGCGGGAGAGAGCACCGGGGAGCTGTTTTTT
CSVGPLAGESTGELFF